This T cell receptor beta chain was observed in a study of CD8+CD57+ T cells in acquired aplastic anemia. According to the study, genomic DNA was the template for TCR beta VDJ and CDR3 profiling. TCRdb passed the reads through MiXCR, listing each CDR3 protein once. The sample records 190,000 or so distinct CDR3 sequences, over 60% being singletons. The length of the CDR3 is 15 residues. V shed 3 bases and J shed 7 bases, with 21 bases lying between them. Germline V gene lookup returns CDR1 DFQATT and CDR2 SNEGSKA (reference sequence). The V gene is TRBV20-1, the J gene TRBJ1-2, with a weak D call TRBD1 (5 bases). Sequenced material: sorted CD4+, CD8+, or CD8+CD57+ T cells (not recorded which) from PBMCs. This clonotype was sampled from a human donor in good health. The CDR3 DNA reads TGCAGTGCTAGTGGGGGGGGTGGGAGTACGGGTGGCTACACCTTC. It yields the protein CSASGGGGSTGGYTF.